Each of the 20 T cell receptor beta chains below was sequenced from the same sample in a study of control samples from healthy donors and cancer patients. Here immunoSEQ multiplex PCR was the method, and the copy in TCRdb shows in-frame clones only, minus some. Of some 100,000 clones listed, about 90% are singletons. The sample consisted of blood. All receptors come from a man in his thirties or forties in good health.

The J gene is TRBJ1-1, the V gene TRBV29-1, with D possibly TRBD1 on 6 matching bases. The CDR3 loop spans 13 amino acids. Germline V lookup: CDR1 SQVTM, CDR2 ANQGSEA. V was trimmed by 6 bases and J by 0 bases, leaving 11 bases between them. The CDR3 nucleotides are TGCAGCGTCCAGGGGCGGATGAACACTGAAGCTTTCTTT. Its protein is CSVQGRMNTEAFF.

The J gene is TRBJ1-5, the V gene TRBV30; weak D call: TRBD1 (6 bases). Trimming stripped 0 bases from V and 6 bases from J, with 15 bases between. The CDR3 spans 15 residues. Germline CDR1 and CDR2: GTSNPN and SVGIG (reference sequence). Here the CDR3 reads CAWSVQGHGIQPQHF. In DNA form, the CDR3 reads TGTGCCTGGAGTGTACAGGGACACGGTATTCAGCCCCAGCATTTT.

The genes are TRBV2 and TRBJ2-1; no clear D gene. V dropped 5 bases and J dropped 0 bases, with 8 bases sitting between them. This CDR3 has 14 amino acids. Germline CDR1 reads SNHLY; CDR2 reads FYNNEI. The CDR3 region is CASSWQYSYNEQFF. CDR3 DNA: TGTGCCAGCAGTTGGCAGTACTCCTACAATGAGCAGTTCTTC.

The V and J genes are TRBV25-1 and TRBJ1-1, with D perhaps matching TRBD1 (6 bases). Trimming removed 6 bases at V and 10 bases at J, with 15 bases between. The CDR3 is made up of 12 amino acids. Germline V lookup: CDR1 MGHDK, CDR2 SYGVNS. The DNA for the CDR3 is TGTGCCAGCAGCACCACAGGGCAAGGAGCTTTCTTT. Translated: CASSTTGQGAFF.

This clone was seen only once. The gene calls are TRBV19 and TRBJ2-1; 7 bases align to TRBD2. The CDR3 consists of 16 residues. The J segment lost 4 bases and the V segment lost 6 bases, leaving 12 bases of the junction unmatched. Germline V gives CDR1 LNHDA, CDR2 SQIVND (reference sequence). CDR3: CASSDRRRESYNEQFF. DNA of the CDR3: TGTGCCAGTAGCGATAGGAGGCGGGAGTCTTACAATGAGCAGTTCTTC.

The chain carries TRBV12-5 and TRBJ2-7; D gene uncertain. CDR3 size: 14 residues. Trimming removed 1 base from V and 0 bases from J, with 7 bases in between. Germline CDR1 is LGHNT and CDR2 is FRNRAP. The CDR3, as DNA: TGTGCTAGTGGTTTGGGACACTTCTCCTACGAGCAGTACTTC. It yields the protein CASGLGHFSYEQYF.

This clone occurred once. The chain employs TRBV15 and TRBJ2-5; possibly TRBD2 for D (5 bases). CDR1 is LNHNV, CDR2 YYDKDF, per germline (reference sequence). The CDR3 covers 16 residues. The germline V and J ends were trimmed by 1 base and 2 bases, with 14 bases remaining between them. DNA of the CDR3: TGTGCCACCAGCAGAGTCAGGACTGAACCTCAAGAGACCCAGTACTTC. This codes for CATSRVRTEPQETQYF.

The chain links TRBV4-3 to TRBJ2-3; no reliable D call. This CDR3 is built from 13 residues. Trimming removed 1 base from V and 1 base from J, with 3 bases in between. Germline CDR1 is LGHNA and CDR2 is YSLEER. The CDR3 DNA follows: TGCGCCAGCAGCCAAGGGCGCACAGATACGCAGTATTTT. It translates to CASSQGRTDTQYF.

The chain links TRBV19 to TRBJ2-1; TRBD2 matches 13 bases. The CDR3 spans 16 residues. Losses at the gene ends were 5 bases for V and 7 bases for J; bases not matched to a gene: 8. From germline, CDR1 is LNHDA and CDR2 SQIVND (reference sequence). The CDR3, as DNA: TGTGCCAGTAGTGCCCGACTAGCGGGAGGAATGAATGAGCAGTTCTTC. This encodes CASSARLAGGMNEQFF.

The CDR3 sequence is CASSPPLAGQETQYF. The CDR3 DNA reads TGTGCCAGCTCACCACCGTTGGCGGGCCAAGAGACCCAGTACTTC. The rearrangement joins TRBV18 to TRBJ2-5; possible D gene TRBD2, 5 bases. This CDR3 spans 15 amino acids. CDR1 is KGHSH and CDR2 is LQKENI in the germline V gene. V was cut by 0 bases and J by 1 base, with 9 bases left in between.

This clone has just one count. J is TRBJ2-3 and V is TRBV28; 7 positions match TRBD1. The junction had 9 bases not matched to a gene; V was cut back by 7 bases and J by 2 bases. The CDR3 covers 15 residues. Germline CDR1 MDHEN, CDR2 SYDVKM. The CDR3 nucleotides are TGTGCCAGCACCATACCGGGACAGCCCACAGATACGCAGTATTTT. Translating gives CASTIPGQPTDTQYF.

J is TRBJ1-6 and V is TRBV27, with D possibly being TRBD1 (5 bases). The CDR3 is made up of 17 amino acids. V lost 6 bases and J 7 bases, leaving 22 bases between the germline ends. CDR1 is MNHEY and CDR2 is SMNVEV in the germline V gene (reference sequence). The DNA for the CDR3 is TGTGCCAGCAGCCCTATCCGGGACCCCCAGCCAAATTCACCCCTCCACTTT. Its translation: CASSPIRDPQPNSPLHF.

This clone was recorded a few times. The chain carries TRBV23-1 and TRBJ1-1; D unresolved. TRBV23-1 is assigned to the ORF class and has an uncertain function. V was trimmed by 7 bases and J by 1 base, leaving 10 bases between them. The CDR3 is 13 residues long. The CDR3 is CASTRGENTEAFF. In nucleotides, the CDR3 is TGCGCCAGCACACGGGGAGAGAACACTGAAGCTTTCTTT.

V gene TRBV5-1 combines with J gene TRBJ1-1, with a possible D match to TRBD1 (6 bases). The germline gives CDR1 SGHRS, CDR2 YFSETQ. This CDR3 region has 14 residues. Trimming removed 9 bases from V and 1 base from J, with 16 bases in between. This CDR3 is CATGRGTSNTEAFF. CDR3 DNA: TGCGCCACCGGCAGGGGCACGTCGAACACTGAAGCTTTCTTT.

V is TRBV27 and J is TRBJ1-6; a weak D match, TRBD1 (5 bases). This CDR3 region has 14 residues. Germline values: CDR1 MNHEY, CDR2 SMNVEV (reference sequence). V lost 4 bases and J lost 5, with 9 bases in between. The CDR3 region has the DNA TGTGCCAGCAGTTACGACAGAAATAATTCACCCCTCCACTTT. Its protein product is CASSYDRNNSPLHF.

Turning to this clone: Other DNA sequences from this sample encode an identical CDR3 as well. The chain joins TRBV9 to TRBJ1-5, with a possible D match to TRBD1 (6 bases). In germline, CDR1 is SGDLS, CDR2 YYNGEE. V lost 3 bases, J lost 3 bases, and 13 bases lay in between. CDR3 size: 15 residues. The CDR3 region has the DNA TGTGCCAGCAGCGCCGAGGGGGTAGTCAATCAGCCCCAGCATTTT. Protein: CASSAEGVVNQPQHF.

This rearrangement joins TRBV11-2 to TRBJ2-1, with D unresolved. The germline V and J ends were trimmed by 5 bases and 0 bases, with 11 bases remaining between them. Germline assignment: CDR1 SGHAT and CDR2 FQNNGV. The CDR3 totals 15 residues. The chain's CDR3 is CASSATKNSYNEQFF. CDR3 nucleotides: TGTGCCAGCAGCGCAACCAAGAACTCCTACAATGAGCAGTTCTTC.

The J gene is TRBJ2-5, the V gene TRBV7-2, with 9 positions matching TRBD1. The junction had 4 bases not matched to a gene; V was cut back by 0 bases and J by 2 bases. Germline CDR1 reads SGHTA; CDR2 reads FQGNSA. The CDR3 covers 16 residues. The CDR3 DNA reads TGTGCCAGCAGCTTAGCCACCGGGACAGGGCAAGAGACCCAGTACTTC. This translates into CASSLATGTGQETQYF.

The gene calls are TRBV11-2 and TRBJ2-1, with 11 bases lining up with TRBD2. In germline, CDR1 is SGHAT, CDR2 FQNNGV. The trim removed 4 bases at V and 5 bases at J, leaving 4 bases unmatched. CDR3 length: 15 residues. The CDR3 protein is CASSWGLAEDNEQFF. DNA for the CDR3: TGTGCCAGCAGCTGGGGACTAGCGGAAGACAATGAGCAGTTCTTC.

This chain connects TRBV30 to TRBJ2-1; the match to TRBD2 covers 8 bases. This CDR3 comprises 15 residues. V shed 0 bases and J 5 bases; nucleotides not matched to a gene: 6. CDR1 and CDR2 from the germline V gene are GTSNPN and SVGIG (reference sequence). The CDR3 reads CAWSVASGYNNEQFF. CDR3 DNA sequence: TGTGCCTGGAGTGTGGCTAGCGGGTACAACAATGAGCAGTTCTTC.